These 14 T cell receptor beta chains were sequenced from one sample in a study of cytomegalovirus exposure and HLA in healthy donors. Repertoires were generated with immunoSEQ multiplex PCR, while TCRdb's copy carries only in-frame clones and drops some. The table lists fewer than 60,000 clones, 90% to 95% of them singletons. Sample: PBMCs. Receptors were obtained from a woman between 18 and 29 years old in good health and CMV-seropositive.

The genes are TRBV7-9 and TRBJ2-7; 7 bases fit TRBD1. The V gene end was trimmed by 5 bases and the J gene end by 4 bases; junction bases not matched to a gene: 5. Germline assignment: CDR1 SEHNR and CDR2 FQNEAQ (reference sequence). This CDR3 has 13 residues. The CDR3 sequence is CASSGRQGYEQYF. In DNA form, the CDR3 reads TGTGCCAGCAGCGGGCGACAGGGATACGAGCAGTACTTC.

The V and J genes are TRBV29-1 and TRBJ1-1, with D possibly TRBD1 on 6 matching bases. CDR1 and CDR2 from the germline V gene are SQVTM and ANQGSEA. The V end was cut by 6 bases, the J end by 0 bases, with 11 bases between. The CDR3 runs 13 residues. As DNA, the CDR3 is TGCAGCGTCAAACAGGGCATGAACACTGAAGCTTTCTTT. It is translated as CSVKQGMNTEAFF.

This chain links TRBV5-1 with TRBJ1-2, with TRBD1 identical over 7 bases. The CDR3 is 16 residues long. Trimming took 0 bases from V and 8 from J; bases not matched to a gene: 13. Germline CDR1 SGHRS, CDR2 YFSETQ. For the CDR3, the DNA is TGCGCCAGCAGCTTGGGGGACCGACAGGGAACGGGAGGCTACACCTTC. Translating it yields CASSLGDRQGTGGYTF.

The chain uses TRBV29-1 and TRBJ2-1, with 10 bases identical to TRBD2. The germline gives CDR1 SQVTM, CDR2 ANQGSEA. The trim removed 3 bases at V and 4 bases at J, leaving 9 bases unmatched. CDR3 length: 16 amino acids. The CDR3 loop reads CSVESALAGEYNEQFF. DNA of the CDR3: TGCAGCGTTGAGAGCGCCCTAGCGGGAGAGTACAATGAGCAGTTCTTC.

The chain combines TRBV5-1 with TRBJ2-7, with 13 bases matching TRBD2. The CDR3 totals 16 residues. Losses at the gene ends were 0 bases for V and 5 bases for J; bases not matched to a gene: 5. Looked up from germline, CDR1 is SGHRS and CDR2 is YFSETQ. The CDR3 region has the DNA TGCGCCAGCAGCTTGGGGACTAGCGGGAGTCAGGACGAGCAGTACTTC. This codes for CASSLGTSGSQDEQYF.

This chain joins TRBV5-6 and TRBJ2-3, with a weak D call TRBD1 (5 bases). CDR3 size: 12 residues. CDR1 and CDR2 from the germline V gene are SGHDT and YYEEEE. V was shortened by 1 base and J by 5 bases, with 5 bases between the two germline ends. The CDR3 is CASSLRGDTQYF. The CDR3 bases are TGTGCCAGCAGCTTGAGGGGAGATACGCAGTATTTT.

The CDR3 here is CASSAGGGTEAFF. The CDR3 nucleotides are TGTGCCAGCAGCGCGGGAGGAGGAACTGAAGCTTTCTTT. The chain links TRBV25-1 to TRBJ1-1; D is ambiguous. CDR3 length equals 13 residues. Per germline, CDR1 MGHDK and CDR2 SYGVNS. The ends were cut back, 6 bases at V and 5 bases at J, with 13 bases in the middle.

V usage is TRBV7-9 and J usage is TRBJ2-3, with 10 nucleotides matching TRBD2. The CDR3 is made up of 15 amino acids. Germline V gives CDR1 SEHNR, CDR2 FQNEAQ (reference sequence). Losses at the gene ends were 7 bases for V and 5 bases for J; bases not matched to a gene: 9. The CDR3 region is CASTTSGAAGDTQYF. The CDR3 DNA reads as TGTGCCAGCACTACTAGCGGGGCAGCGGGAGATACGCAGTATTTT.

The CDR3: CSARLAGQFDTQYF. In DNA form, the CDR3 reads TGCAGCGCAAGACTAGCGGGACAGTTTGATACGCAGTATTTT. The chain joins TRBV29-1 to TRBJ2-3, with TRBD2 matching over 11 bases. Germline CDR1 and CDR2: SQVTM and ANQGSEA. CDR3 length: 14 amino acids. Unmatched junction bases numbered 9, after V lost 7 bases and J lost 6 bases.

The rearrangement uses TRBV27 and TRBJ1-4, with D hard to call. This CDR3 spans 14 amino acids. Between the trimmed V and J ends, which lost 5 bases and 6 bases, there was a span of 13 bases. In germline, CDR1 is MNHEY, CDR2 SMNVEV (reference sequence). CDR3 DNA sequence: TGTGCCAGCAGTCCCCTCCCCCCTGATGAAAAACTGTTTTTT. It specifies CASSPLPPDEKLFF.

In its sample, this clone was seen once. The chain combines TRBV28 with TRBJ2-2; D may be TRBD2 (6 bases). V was trimmed by 5 bases and J by 5 bases, leaving 18 bases between them. This CDR3 is 16 amino acids long. CDR1 and CDR2 from the germline V gene are MDHEN and SYDVKM. Written as DNA, the CDR3 is TGTGCCAGCAGTCCCCCCGAGGGCCGGGGGACCGGGGAGCTGTTTTTT. Residues: CASSPPEGRGTGELFF.

This clone was detected only once. The chain has TRBV11-1 and TRBJ2-3; 7 bases fit TRBD2. This CDR3 comprises 16 residues. V was pared by 8 bases and J by 3 bases, with 14 bases of the junction left unmatched. CDR1 and CDR2 from the germline V gene are SGHAT and FQDESV (reference sequence). The CDR3 loop is CASSSYAGVVTDTQYF. The DNA of the CDR3 is TGTGCCAGCTCGTCTTACGCGGGAGTTGTGACAGATACGCAGTATTTT.

The chain has TRBV29-1 and TRBJ2-6; tentatively, D is TRBD1 (6 bases). Per the germline V gene, CDR1 is SQVTM and CDR2 is ANQGSEA. CDR3 length: 14 residues. V was cut by 5 bases and J by 2 bases, with 10 bases left in between. The DNA of the CDR3 is TGCAGCGTTTTAGGGGGAGCTGGGGCCAACGTCCTGACTTTC. This gives the protein CSVLGGAGANVLTF.

The chain links TRBV27 to TRBJ1-1; D is undetermined. Germline V gene sequence: CDR1 MNHEY, CDR2 SMNVEV (reference sequence). Trimming left V 8 bases short and J 6 bases short, with 13 bases between. This CDR3 has 12 amino acids. The CDR3 nucleotides read TGTGCCAGCGTTAATTGGGGAGCTGAAGCTTTCTTT. Its protein is CASVNWGAEAFF.